The 3 T cell receptor beta chains below come from one sample, sequenced in a study of blood T cells in healthy people across ages. The use of a sample-barcoded 5' primer and a J-beta primer mix characterized a second PCR of roughly 6 to 11 cycles. TCRdb reanalysed the 5' RACE reads using MiXCR and keeps one entry per CDR3 protein. The sample contains 600,000 to 800,000 distinct CDR3 sequences, roughly half of which appear only once. What was sequenced was blood. These receptor sequences come from a woman of 80 years or more in good health.

A word on this clonotype: Being one base from a much bigger clone, this may be a read error. The chain is built from TRBV6-2 or TRBV6-3 and TRBJ2-5; TRBD1 agrees at 9 bases. The CDR3 spans 15 residues. Trimming cost V 4 bases and J 11 bases; bases outside gene matches: 14. Germline V gene lookup returns CDR1 MNHEY and CDR2 SVGEGT. The CDR3 DNA is TGTGCCAGCAGTTTAGACAGGGGGTTAAATATTGGGCAGTACTTC. Translated: CASSLDRGLNIGQYF.

As DNA, the CDR3 is TGCAGCGTCCAACTCCCGGGACATTCGGATGAGCAGTTCTTC. Translated, it gives CSVQLPGHSDEQFF. The chain couples TRBV29-1 to TRBJ2-1, with a weak D call TRBD1 (6 bases). Germline assignment: CDR1 SQVTM and CDR2 ANQGSEA. The CDR3 length is 14 residues. V lost 6 bases to trimming and J lost 8 bases, with 20 bases between them.

With regard to this clonotype: A read error may explain this, as a much larger clone is one base away. The chain has TRBV20-1 and TRBJ2-1, with 8 positions matching TRBD1. This CDR3 has 15 residues. Germline-derived CDR1 and CDR2 are DFQATT and SNEGSKA (reference sequence). The CDR3: CSAARTAGGENGQFF. The CDR3 DNA sequence: TGCAGTGCCGCTCGCACGGCAGGGGGCGAGAATGGGCAGTTCTTC.